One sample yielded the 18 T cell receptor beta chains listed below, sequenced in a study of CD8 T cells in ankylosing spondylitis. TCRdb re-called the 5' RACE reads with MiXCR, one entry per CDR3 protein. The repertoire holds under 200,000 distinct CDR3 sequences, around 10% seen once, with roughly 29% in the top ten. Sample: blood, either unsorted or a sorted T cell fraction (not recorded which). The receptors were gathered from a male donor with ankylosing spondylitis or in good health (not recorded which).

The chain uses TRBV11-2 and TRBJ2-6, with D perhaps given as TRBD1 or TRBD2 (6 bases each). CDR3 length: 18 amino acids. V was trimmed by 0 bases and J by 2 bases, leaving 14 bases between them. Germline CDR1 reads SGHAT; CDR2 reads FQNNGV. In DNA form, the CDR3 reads TGTGCCAGCAGCTTAGAGAGGCCCGGGGGCGCTGGGGCCAACGTCCTGACTTTC. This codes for CASSLERPGGAGANVLTF.

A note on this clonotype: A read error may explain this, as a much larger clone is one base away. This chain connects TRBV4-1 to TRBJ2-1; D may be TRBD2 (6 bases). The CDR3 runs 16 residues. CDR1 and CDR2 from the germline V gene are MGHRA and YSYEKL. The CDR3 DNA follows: TGCGCCGGCAGCCCCGGCTTAGCGGATACCTACAATGAGCAGTTCTTC. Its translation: CAGSPGLADTYNEQFF.

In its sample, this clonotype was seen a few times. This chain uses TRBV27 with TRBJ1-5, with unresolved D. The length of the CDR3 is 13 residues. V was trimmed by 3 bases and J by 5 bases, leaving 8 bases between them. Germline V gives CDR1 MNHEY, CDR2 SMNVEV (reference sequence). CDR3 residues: CASSFGGYQPQHF. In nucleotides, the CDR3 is TGTGCCAGCAGTTTTGGAGGGTATCAGCCCCAGCATTTT.

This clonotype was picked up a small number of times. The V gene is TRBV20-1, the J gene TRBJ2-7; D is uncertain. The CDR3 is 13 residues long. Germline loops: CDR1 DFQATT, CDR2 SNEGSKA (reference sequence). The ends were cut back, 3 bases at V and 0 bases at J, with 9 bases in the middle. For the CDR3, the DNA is TGCAGTGCTAGTGGTCACTACTCCTACGAGCAGTACTTC. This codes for CSASGHYSYEQYF.

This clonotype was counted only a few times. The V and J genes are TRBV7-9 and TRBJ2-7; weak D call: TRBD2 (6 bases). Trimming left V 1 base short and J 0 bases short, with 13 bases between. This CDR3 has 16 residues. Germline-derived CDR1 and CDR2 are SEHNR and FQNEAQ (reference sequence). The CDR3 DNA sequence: TGTGCCAGCAGCTTAGGAGGAGGGACCGACTCCTACGAGCAGTACTTC. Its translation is CASSLGGGTDSYEQYF.

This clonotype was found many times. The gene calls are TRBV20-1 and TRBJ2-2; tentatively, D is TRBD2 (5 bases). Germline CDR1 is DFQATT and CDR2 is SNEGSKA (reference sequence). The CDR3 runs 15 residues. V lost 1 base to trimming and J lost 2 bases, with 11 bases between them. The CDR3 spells CSARGWRLNTGELFF. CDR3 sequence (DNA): TGCAGTGCTAGAGGTTGGAGACTAAACACCGGGGAGCTGTTTTTT.

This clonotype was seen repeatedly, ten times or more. The CDR3 spells CSAGRGDTDTQYF. The CDR3 nucleotides are TGCAGTGCTGGGCGGGGGGACACAGATACGCAGTATTTT. The rearrangement joins TRBV20-1 to TRBJ2-3, with TRBD2 matching 8 bases. The CDR3 is made up of 13 amino acids. The V gene end was trimmed by 5 bases and the J gene end by 2 bases; junction bases not matched to a gene: 3. CDR1 is DFQATT and CDR2 is SNEGSKA in the germline V gene (reference sequence).

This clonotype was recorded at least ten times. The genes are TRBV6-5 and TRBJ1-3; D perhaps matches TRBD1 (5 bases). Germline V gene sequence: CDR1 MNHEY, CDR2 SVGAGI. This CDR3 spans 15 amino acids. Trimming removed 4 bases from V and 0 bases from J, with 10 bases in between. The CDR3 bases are TGTGCCAGCAGTTTTGGGACGGCCTCTGGAAACACCATATATTTT. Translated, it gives CASSFGTASGNTIYF.

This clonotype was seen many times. The CDR3 region has the DNA TGCGCCAGCAGCTTAACGGGAGAGCAATACATTCAGTACTTC. The encoded protein is CASSLTGEQYIQYF. The chain is built from TRBV5-1 and TRBJ2-4; D possibly corresponds to TRBD2 (6 bases). Germline CDR1 is SGHRS and CDR2 is YFSETQ. V dropped 2 bases and J dropped 8 bases, with 14 bases sitting between them. This CDR3 has 14 residues.

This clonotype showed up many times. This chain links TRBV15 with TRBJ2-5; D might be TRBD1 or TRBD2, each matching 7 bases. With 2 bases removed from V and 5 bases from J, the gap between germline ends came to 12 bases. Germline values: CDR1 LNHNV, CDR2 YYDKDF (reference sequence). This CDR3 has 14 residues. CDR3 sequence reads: CATSRQGGRETQYF. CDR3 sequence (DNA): TGTGCCACCAGCAGACAGGGGGGGAGGGAGACCCAGTACTTC.

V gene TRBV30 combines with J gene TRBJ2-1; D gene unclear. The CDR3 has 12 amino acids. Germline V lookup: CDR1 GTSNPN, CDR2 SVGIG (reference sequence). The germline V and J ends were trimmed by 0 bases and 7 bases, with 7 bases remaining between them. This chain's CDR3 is CAWSVTVNEQFF. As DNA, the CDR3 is TGTGCCTGGAGTGTAACCGTAAATGAGCAGTTCTTC.

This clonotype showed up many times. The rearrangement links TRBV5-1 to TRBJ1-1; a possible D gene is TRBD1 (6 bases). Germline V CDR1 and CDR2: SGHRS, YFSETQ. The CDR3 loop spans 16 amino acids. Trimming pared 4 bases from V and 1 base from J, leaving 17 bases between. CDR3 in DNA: TGCGCCAGCAGCGGCCGGGGACAACGCTCGAACACTGAAGCTTTCTTT. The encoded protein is CASSGRGQRSNTEAFF. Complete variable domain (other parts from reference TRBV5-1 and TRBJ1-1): KAGVTQTPRYLIKTRGQQVTLSCSPISGHRSVSWYQQTPGQGLQFLFEYFSETQRNKGNFPGRFSGRQFSNSRSEMNVSTLELGDSALYLCASSGRGQRSNTEAFFGQGTRLTVV.

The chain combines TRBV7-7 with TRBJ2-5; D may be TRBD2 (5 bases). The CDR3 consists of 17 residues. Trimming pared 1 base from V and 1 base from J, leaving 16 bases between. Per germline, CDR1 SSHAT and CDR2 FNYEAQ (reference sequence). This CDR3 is CASSLGREAGLQETQYF. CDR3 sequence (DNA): TGTGCCAGCAGCTTAGGTAGAGAGGCAGGACTCCAAGAGACCCAGTACTTC.

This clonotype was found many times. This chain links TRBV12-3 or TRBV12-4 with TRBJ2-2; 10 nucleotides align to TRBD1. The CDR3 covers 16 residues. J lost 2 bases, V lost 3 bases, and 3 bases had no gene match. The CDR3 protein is CASSFGQGGNTGELFF. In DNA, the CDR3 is TGTGCCAGCAGTTTTGGACAGGGGGGCAACACCGGGGAGCTGTTTTTT.

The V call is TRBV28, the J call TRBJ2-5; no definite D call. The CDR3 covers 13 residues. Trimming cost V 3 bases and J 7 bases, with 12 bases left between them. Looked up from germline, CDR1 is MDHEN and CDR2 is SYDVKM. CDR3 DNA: TGTGCCAGCAGTTTGATAGGCGACGGGACCCAGTACTTC. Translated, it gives CASSLIGDGTQYF.

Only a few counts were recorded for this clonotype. The CDR3 DNA reads TGTGCCAGCTCACCAGGGTCGCGGGAGAGGCTCTTAGATGAGCAGTTCTTC. It codes for CASSPGSRERLLDEQFF. The chain uses TRBV18 and TRBJ2-1; 7 bases match TRBD2. In germline, CDR1 is KGHSH, CDR2 LQKENI. This CDR3 has 17 residues. V dropped 2 bases and J dropped 8; count of bases not matched to a gene: 15. The whole variable domain, remainder taken from reference TRBV18 and TRBJ2-1, is NAGVMQNPRHLVRRRGQEARLRCSPMKGHSHVYWYRQLPEEGLKFMVYLQKENIIDESGMPKERFSAEFPKEGPSILRIQQVVRGDSAAYFCASSPGSRERLLDEQFFGPGTRLTVL.

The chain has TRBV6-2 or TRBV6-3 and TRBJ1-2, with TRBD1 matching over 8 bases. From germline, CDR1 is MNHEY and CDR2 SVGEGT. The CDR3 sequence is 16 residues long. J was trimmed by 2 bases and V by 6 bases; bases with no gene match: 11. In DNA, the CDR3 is TGTGCCAGCAGACCCGGTCCGGGACAGGAAAACTATGGCTACACCTTC. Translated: CASRPGPGQENYGYTF.

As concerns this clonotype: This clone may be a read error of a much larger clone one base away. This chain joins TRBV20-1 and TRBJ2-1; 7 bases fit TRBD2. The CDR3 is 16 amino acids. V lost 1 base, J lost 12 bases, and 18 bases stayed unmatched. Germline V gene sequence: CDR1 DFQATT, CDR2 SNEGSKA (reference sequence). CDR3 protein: CSARGSLSGTIIAQFF. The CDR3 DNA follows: TGCAGTGCTAGAGGCAGCCTCTCCGGGACTATCATTGCGCAGTTCTTC.